A single sample is the source of the 18 T cell receptor beta chains below, sequenced in a study of tumor-infiltrating lymphocytes in glioblastoma multiforme. TCR beta libraries were built from RNA through three nested multiplex PCR rounds using modified ARM-PCR. One entry per CDR3 protein results from TCRdb running MiXCR on the multiplex PCR reads. The sample has some 11,000 distinct CDR3 sequences; approximately 71% are singletons. Source material: brain tumor tissue. Source of these receptors: a male donor with glioblastoma.

This sequence joins TRBV30 and TRBJ2-7; tentatively, D is TRBD2 (5 bases). The CDR3 contains 15 residues. In germline, CDR1 is GTSNPN, CDR2 SVGIG (reference sequence). Deletions cut 5 bases from V and 3 bases from J, with 20 bases between. The CDR3 is CAWADGGSIFYEQYF. The CDR3, as DNA: TGTGCCTGGGCCGACGGAGGAAGTATTTTCTACGAGCAGTACTTC.

The V call is TRBV11-2, the J call TRBJ1-5; D is undetermined. The CDR3 has 17 amino acids. With 0 bases removed from V and 3 bases from J, the gap between germline ends came to 15 bases. Germline CDR1 SGHAT, CDR2 FQNNGV. The CDR3 spells CASSLDGSGVPNQPQHF. CDR3 bases: TGTGCCAGCAGCTTAGATGGCTCAGGCGTACCCAATCAGCCCCAGCATTTT.

As for this clonotype: The junction and the germline gene differ at one end; a read error may be behind it. The rearrangement links TRBV6-5 to TRBJ2-5; the D gene is possibly TRBD2 (6 bases). The germline V gene has CDR1 MNHEY and CDR2 SVGAGI. CDR3 length equals 15 residues. CDR3 amino acids: CASSFQSGRQATKYF. CDR3 sequence (DNA): TGTGCGAGCAGTTTTCAGAGCGGGCGCCAAGCGACCAAGTACTTC.

This clonotype was counted a few times. The CDR3 carries no conserved terminal phenylalanine or tryptophan, so it likely arises from a read error. The rearrangement links TRBV29-1 to TRBJ2-1, with D perhaps TRBD2 (5 bases). This CDR3 region has 13 residues. Trimming took 8 bases from V and 9 from J, leaving 20 bases between them. The germline gives CDR1 SQVTM, CDR2 ANQGSEA. CDR3 DNA: TGCAGCTTTAATAGCGTAACTTCTGGTGAGCAGTTCTTA. It specifies CSFNSVTSGEQFL.

The sample holds a few counts of this clonotype. The chain carries TRBV11-2 and TRBJ2-2; TRBD2 is a possible D gene (5 bases). CDR1 is SGHAT, CDR2 FQNNGV, per germline. The CDR3 totals 19 residues. The V end was cut by 3 bases, the J end by 4 bases, with 24 bases between. CDR3 amino acids: CASSFSSYRDEYSTGELFF. CDR3 DNA: TGTGCCAGCAGCTTCAGTTCTTATCGGGATGAGTATAGCACCGGGGAGCTGTTTTTT.

J is TRBJ1-6 and V is TRBV11-2; weak D call: TRBD1 (6 bases). This CDR3 is built from 15 residues. Germline V CDR1 and CDR2: SGHAT, FQNNGV. The ends were cut back, 4 bases at V and 8 bases at J, with 15 bases in the middle. The CDR3 loop is CASSSLPRGHSPLHF. The CDR3 DNA sequence: TGTGCCAGCAGCTCCCTGCCCAGGGGCCATTCACCCCTCCACTTT. The whole variable domain, remainder taken from reference TRBV11-2 and TRBJ1-6, is EAGVAQSPRYKIIEKRQSVAFWCNPISGHATLYWYQQILGQGPKLLIQFQNNGVVDDSQLPKDRFSAERLKGVDSTLKIQPAKLEDSAVYLCASSSLPRGHSPLHFGNGTRLTVT.

To note about this clonotype: The germline gene is not matched at one end of the junction; a read error may be the cause. The V gene is TRBV19, the J gene TRBJ1-1; TRBD1 aligns across 7 bases. Per germline, CDR1 LNHDA and CDR2 SQIVND (reference sequence). This CDR3 has 13 amino acids. CDR3 residues: CATMDRMNTEAFF. CDR3 nucleotide sequence: TGTGCCACCATGGACAGGATGAATACTGAAGCTTTCTTT.

Notes on this clonotype: One end of the junction does not line up with germline, which may come from a read error. The V and J genes are TRBV7-9 and TRBJ2-1; 8 bases are a match to TRBD2. The CDR3 extends over 16 amino acids. The germline CDR1 and CDR2 sequences are SEHNR and FQNEAQ (reference sequence). CDR3 DNA sequence: TGTGCCAGCAGCCCGTCCAGCGGGAGCGCAAAGAATGAGCCGTTCTTC. It encodes CASSPSSGSAKNEPFF.

This sequence joins TRBV11-2 and TRBJ2-1, with D possibly TRBD2 on 7 matching bases. V shed 2 bases and J shed 2 bases, with 13 bases lying between them. This CDR3 region has 16 residues. Germline V CDR1 and CDR2: SGHAT, FQNNGV. The CDR3 loop reads CASSLRGGNPYNEQFF. CDR3 nucleotides: TGTGCCAGCAGCTTAAGGGGGGGCAACCCCTACAATGAGCAGTTCTTC. Combining the CDR3 with reference TRBV11-2 and TRBJ2-1 gives the whole variable domain EAGVAQSPRYKIIEKRQSVAFWCNPISGHATLYWYQQILGQGPKLLIQFQNNGVVDDSQLPKDRFSAERLKGVDSTLKIQPAKLEDSAVYLCASSLRGGNPYNEQFFGPGTRLTVL.

This clonotype was seen only once. The missing conserved phenylalanine or tryptophan at the end of this CDR3 makes a read error likely. The V and J genes are TRBV30 and TRBJ2-6; perhaps TRBD1 as D (6 bases). V was cut by 6 bases and J by 13 bases, with 22 bases left in between. This CDR3 contains 14 residues. Germline V gene sequence: CDR1 GTSNPN, CDR2 SVGIG (reference sequence). As DNA, the CDR3 is TGTGCCTGTACAGGGTGCTCTGGGGCCAGGGTCCTGACTTCC. It encodes CACTGCSGARVLTS.

The chain couples TRBV11-2 to TRBJ2-5, with a tentative D call TRBD1 (6 bases). Germline V lookup: CDR1 SGHAT, CDR2 FQNNGV. The V and J ends lost 2 bases and 6 bases respectively, with 16 bases between them. The CDR3 runs 15 residues. CDR3 amino acids: CASSLFGGPNKTQYF. The CDR3 region has the DNA TGTGCCAGCAGCTTATTTGGGGGCCCTAATAAGACCCAGTACTTC.

The count of this clonotype is one. The conserved final phenylalanine or tryptophan is absent from the CDR3, which likely points to a read error. The genes are TRBV11-2 and TRBJ2-1; D might be TRBD2 (6 bases). The germline gives CDR1 SGHAT, CDR2 FQNNGV. This CDR3 is 13 amino acids long. CDR3: CAGSLDGGNVQFI. In nucleotides, the CDR3 is TGTGCCGGCAGCTTAGATGGGGGGAATGTGCAGTTCATC.

This clonotype was seen a few times. This rearrangement joins TRBV11-1 to TRBJ2-5; 9 bases fit TRBD2. The CDR3 has 14 residues. From germline, CDR1 is SGHAT and CDR2 FQDESV (reference sequence). The J segment lost 2 bases and the V segment lost 4 bases, leaving 2 bases of the junction unmatched. CDR3 sequence reads: CASSYAGGQETQYF. The CDR3 nucleotides are TGTGCCAGCAGCTATGCGGGAGGGCAAGAGACCCAGTACTTC. Full variable domain (rest looked up from reference TRBV11-1 and TRBJ2-5): EAEVAQSPRYKITEKSQAVAFWCDPISGHATLYWYRQILGQGPELLVQFQDESVVDDSQLPKDRFSAERLKGVDSTLKIQPAELGDSAMYLCASSYAGGQETQYFGPGTRLLVL.

This chain joins TRBV14 and TRBJ2-1; TRBD1 aligns across 10 bases. Germline lookup yields CDR1 SGHDN and CDR2 FVKESK. V was clipped by 4 bases and J by 10 bases; unmatched bases: 10. The CDR3 spans 15 residues. The CDR3 nucleotides read TGTGCCAGCAGCCTTTACCGGGACAGGGGTGGCGAGCAGTTCTTC. This codes for CASSLYRDRGGEQFF.

This sequence joins TRBV11-1 and TRBJ2-3; D ambiguous. In germline, CDR1 is SGHAT, CDR2 FQDESV (reference sequence). The ends were cut back, 8 bases at V and 4 bases at J, with 16 bases in the middle. This CDR3 region has 14 residues. CDR3 DNA sequence: TGTGCCAGCTCCCGTGGCTACGGCTCAGATACGCAGTATTTT. Residues: CASSRGYGSDTQYF. Together with reference TRBV11-1 and TRBJ2-3, the CDR3 gives the full variable domain: EAEVAQSPRYKITEKSQAVAFWCDPISGHATLYWYRQILGQGPELLVQFQDESVVDDSQLPKDRFSAERLKGVDSTLKIQPAELGDSAMYLCASSRGYGSDTQYFGPGTRLTVL.

This clonotype was counted a few times. The rearrangement links TRBV18 to TRBJ2-2, with D unclear. The CDR3 has 15 residues. Trimming left V 3 bases short and J 4 bases short, with 12 bases between. Germline V CDR1 and CDR2: KGHSH, LQKENI. The CDR3 loop reads CASSPEDDTTGELFF. The CDR3, as DNA: TGTGCCAGCTCACCCGAGGATGATACCACCGGGGAGCTGTTTTTT. Variable domain in full (rest from reference TRBV18 and TRBJ2-2): NAGVMQNPRHLVRRRGQEARLRCSPMKGHSHVYWYRQLPEEGLKFMVYLQKENIIDESGMPKERFSAEFPKEGPSILRIQQVVRGDSAAYFCASSPEDDTTGELFFGEGSRLTVL.

With regard to this clonotype: This is likely a read error, given that the CDR3 carries no conserved phenylalanine or tryptophan at its end. The genes are TRBV20-1 and TRBJ1-5, with D possibly matching TRBD1 (6 bases). Germline CDR1 is DFQATT and CDR2 is SNEGSKA (reference sequence). Between the trimmed V and J ends, which lost 3 bases and 6 bases, there was a span of 12 bases. This CDR3 is built from 13 residues. The CDR3 DNA is TGCAGTGCTAGGCAGGGGAGGGGTCAGCCCCAGCATCTT. Encoded protein: CSARQGRGQPQHL.

This chain links TRBV29-1 with TRBJ1-2; no clear D. The CDR3 runs to 13 residues. Trimming pared 5 bases from V and 2 bases from J, leaving 12 bases between. Germline V gene lookup returns CDR1 SQVTM and CDR2 ANQGSEA. The CDR3 loop reads CSVKLVFNYGYTF. CDR3 bases: TGCAGCGTTAAGTTGGTGTTCAACTATGGCTACACCTTC.